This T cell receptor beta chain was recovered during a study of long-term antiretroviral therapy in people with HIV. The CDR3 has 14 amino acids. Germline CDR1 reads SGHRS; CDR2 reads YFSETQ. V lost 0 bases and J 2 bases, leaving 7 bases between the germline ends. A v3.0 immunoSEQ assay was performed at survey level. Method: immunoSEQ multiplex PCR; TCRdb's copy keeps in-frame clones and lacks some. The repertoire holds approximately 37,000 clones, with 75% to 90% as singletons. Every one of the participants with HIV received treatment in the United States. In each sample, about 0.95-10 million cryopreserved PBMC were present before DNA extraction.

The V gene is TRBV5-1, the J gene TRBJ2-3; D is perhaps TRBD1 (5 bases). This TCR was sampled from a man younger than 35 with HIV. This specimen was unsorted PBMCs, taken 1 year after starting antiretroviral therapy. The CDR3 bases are TGCGCCAGCAGCTTGGAACAGGCCACAGATACGCAGTATTTT. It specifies CASSLEQATDTQYF.